This T cell receptor delta chain was recorded in a study of human gamma delta and Vdelta1 T cells listed by TCRdb under 2018. Regarding the study in general: The study investigated Delta One T cells, Vd1+ gamma-delta T cells, as cytotoxic effectors against acute myeloid leukemia.

Compared with the rest of its sample, this clone is medium-sized (0.01 to 0.1%). Its antigen is unknown. Qualities for individual bases were not recorded, and no much larger clone is one base off. V and J lose 2 bases and 3 bases, and a span of 28 bases separates them. The germline V gene provides CDR1 TSWWSYY and CDR2 QGS. The CDR3 sequence holds 20 residues, the cysteine and phenylalanine included. Only the CDR3 DNA is retained, 60 bases long and in frame from the first base. Receptors were amplified or captured by PCR. Sequencing was performed on an Illumina MiSeq. With CATT, TCRdb called clones again from the public reads; duplicate DNA rows were later joined. The sample table records over 1,400 delta-chain clones; about 42% of these occur just once. Of the sample, approximately 5.4% is held by the ten largest clones.

This TCR came from a human donor in good health. The sequencing input was Vdelta1 gamma-delta T cells from blood. The cell subset or site label, as the study defines it: Vd1+ T cells from peripheral blood. The receptor chain draws on TRDV1 and TRDJ1; the D gene identity is not certain. The CDR3 loop reads CALGEKRVVPSLLAPDKLIF. Read as DNA, the sequence is TGTGCTCTTGGGGAAAAGAGGGTGGTCCCAAGCCTTTTAGCCCCCGATAAACTCATCTTT.